These T cell receptor beta chains were read from a single sample in a study of healthy donors' naive CD4 and CD8 T cells. MiXCR was run by TCRdb on the reads, yielding one entry per CDR3 protein. Of about 200,000 distinct CDR3 sequences listed, around 80% are singletons. Sequenced: naive CD4+ and CD8+ T cells sorted from blood, pooled from several donors. The receptors were sampled from a pool of human donors in good health; the sample pools cells from several healthy donors. The CDR3 runs from the conserved cysteine through the conserved F or W. D genes are given only for firm matches. Expanded clones get a size class; other rows say once, few or many, or leave the size out.

J: TRBJ1-5; V: TRBV28; D: TRBD1; size: NA; CDR3: CASSLRTGNNQPQHF; DNA: TGTGCCAGCAGTTTACGGACAGGGAATAATCAGCCCCAGCATTTT
J: TRBJ2-1; V: TRBV29-1; D: TRBD1; size: few; CDR3: CSVETGTEQFF; DNA: TGCAGCGTCGAGACAGGGACTGAGCAGTTCTTC
J: TRBJ1-3; V: TRBV27; D: NA; size: NA; CDR3: CASSPLRSYSGNTICF; DNA: TGTGCCAGCAGCCCTCTTCGAAGTTACTCTGGAAACACCATATGTTTT
J: TRBJ2-1; V: TRBV19; D: TRBD1; size: NA; CDR3: CASTRTGASYNEQFF; DNA: TGTGCCAGTACCCGGACAGGGGCCTCCTACAATGAGCAGTTCTTC
J: TRBJ1-2; V: TRBV7-2; D: TRBD1; size: NA; CDR3: CASSLGYHRGRWDGYTF; DNA: TGTGCCAGCAGCTTAGGGTACCACAGGGGGCGCTGGGATGGCTACACCTTC
J: TRBJ2-1; V: TRBV6-5; D: TRBD1; size: NA; CDR3: CAISESFGTGGSAEQFF; DNA: TGTGCCATCAGTGAGTCGTTTGGGACAGGAGGCTCCGCTGAGCAGTTCTTC
J: TRBJ2-7; V: TRBV19; D: NA; size: NA; CDR3: CASSIGAGEQYF; DNA: TGTGCCAGTAGTATAGGTGCAGGCGAGCAGTACTTC
J: TRBJ2-7; V: TRBV29-1; D: TRBD2; size: NA; CDR3: CSVEEGDYSYEQYF; DNA: TGCAGCGTTGAAGAGGGGGACTATTCCTACGAGCAGTACTTC
J: TRBJ2-5; V: TRBV20-1; D: NA; size: once; CDR3: CSARSGYPWETQYF; DNA: TGCAGTGCTAGATCCGGCTACCCTTGGGAGACCCAGTACTTC
J: TRBJ2-3; V: TRBV28; D: TRBD2; size: NA; CDR3: CASSTQHPGTSGSLAQYF; DNA: TGTGCCAGCAGTACCCAGCACCCCGGGACTAGCGGGAGTTTGGCGCAGTATTTT
J: TRBJ1-2; V: TRBV29-1; D: TRBD1; size: NA; CDR3: CSALQGAWGYTF; DNA: TGCAGCGCCCTACAGGGGGCGTGGGGCTACACCTTC
J: TRBJ2-1; V: TRBV6-2/TRBV6-3; D: TRBD1; size: NA; CDR3: CASTRPGTENNEQFF; DNA: TGTGCCAGCACTAGACCCGGGACAGAGAACAATGAGCAGTTCTTC
J: TRBJ2-1; V: TRBV11-2; D: TRBD2; size: NA; CDR3: CASSLTSGGRPFF; DNA: TGTGCCAGCAGCTTAACTAGCGGGGGCCGACCTTTCTTC
J: TRBJ2-3; V: TRBV29-1; D: TRBD2; size: NA; CDR3: CSVQILAALTDTQYF; DNA: TGCAGCGTACAGATACTAGCGGCCCTCACAGATACGCAGTATTTT
J: TRBJ2-7; V: TRBV29-1; D: NA; size: NA; CDR3: CSVASGRYEQYF; DNA: TGCAGCGTTGCGTCGGGTAGATACGAGCAGTACTTC
J: TRBJ2-3; V: TRBV7-8; D: TRBD2; size: NA; CDR3: CASSSTSASTDTQYF; DNA: TGTGCCAGCAGCTCTACTAGCGCTAGCACAGATACGCAGTATTTT
J: TRBJ1-5; V: TRBV6-1; D: TRBD1; size: NA; CDR3: CASSKRDRTSNQPQHF; DNA: TGTGCCAGCAGTAAACGGGACAGGACGAGCAATCAGCCCCAGCATTTT
J: TRBJ2-7; V: TRBV6-2/TRBV6-3; D: NA; size: NA; CDR3: CASSYGSEQYF; DNA: TGTGCCAGCAGTTACGGCAGCGAGCAGTACTTC
J: TRBJ2-7; V: TRBV27; D: NA; size: NA; CDR3: CASSLGAGAREQYF; DNA: TGTGCCAGCAGTCTTGGGGCAGGGGCACGCGAGCAGTACTTC
J: TRBJ2-7; V: TRBV4-1; D: NA; size: NA; CDR3: CASSQHPRSGSYEQYF; DNA: TGTGCCAGCAGCCAACACCCGCGTAGTGGGAGCTACGAGCAGTACTTC
J: TRBJ2-6; V: TRBV29-1; D: NA; size: few; CDR3: CSAVQFGSGANVLTF; DNA: TGCAGCGCTGTCCAGTTTGGCTCTGGGGCCAACGTCCTGACTTTC
J: TRBJ1-1; V: TRBV5-1; D: NA; size: NA; CDR3: CASSLDSRGPTEAFF; DNA: TGCGCCAGCAGCTTGGATTCCCGAGGGCCCACTGAAGCTTTCTTT
J: TRBJ2-5; V: TRBV29-1; D: NA; size: NA; CDR3: CSVERWDQETQYF; DNA: TGCAGCGTTGAACGGTGGGACCAAGAGACCCAGTACTTC
J: TRBJ1-2; V: TRBV19; D: NA; size: NA; CDR3: CASTPTGFNYGYTF; DNA: TGTGCCAGTACACCAACAGGGTTCAACTATGGCTACACCTTC
J: TRBJ2-7; V: TRBV19; D: NA; size: NA; CDR3: CASSRQGRYEQYF; DNA: TGTGCCAGTAGTCGTCAGGGCCGCTACGAGCAGTACTTC
J: TRBJ2-5; V: TRBV29-1; D: NA; size: NA; CDR3: CSVESYWETQYF; DNA: TGCAGCGTTGAGTCGTATTGGGAGACCCAGTACTTC
J: TRBJ2-7; V: TRBV6-2/TRBV6-3; D: TRBD1; size: NA; CDR3: CASSHPRGGRLGEQYF; DNA: TGTGCCAGCAGTCACCCAAGAGGGGGCCGACTGGGCGAGCAGTACTTC
J: TRBJ2-1; V: TRBV7-2; D: NA; size: NA; CDR3: CASSFRGLLNEQFF; DNA: TGTGCCAGCAGCTTCAGGGGACTACTCAATGAGCAGTTCTTC
J: TRBJ2-1; V: TRBV29-1; D: TRBD2; size: NA; CDR3: CSVEAGDSGGNEQFF; DNA: TGCAGCGTTGAAGCTGGGGACTCGGGGGGAAATGAGCAGTTCTTC
J: TRBJ1-1; V: TRBV19; D: NA; size: NA; CDR3: CASSMGSLTEAFF; DNA: TGTGCCAGTAGTATGGGATCGCTCACTGAAGCTTTCTTT
J: TRBJ2-3; V: TRBV6-6; D: TRBD2; size: NA; CDR3: CASSKLAGVVDTQYF; DNA: TGTGCCAGCAGCAAGCTAGCGGGAGTGGTAGATACGCAGTATTTT
J: TRBJ2-1; V: TRBV5-5; D: NA; size: NA; CDR3: CASSLGLSENNEQFF; DNA: TGTGCCAGCAGCTTAGGTCTATCGGAAAACAATGAGCAGTTCTTC
J: TRBJ2-1; V: TRBV19; D: NA; size: NA; CDR3: CASSRHEQFF; DNA: TGTGCCAGTAGTCGCCATGAGCAGTTCTTC
J: TRBJ1-5; V: TRBV29-1; D: NA; size: NA; CDR3: CSVAGISNQPQHF; DNA: TGCAGCGTTGCGGGCATCAGCAATCAGCCCCAGCATTTT
J: TRBJ2-3; V: TRBV18; D: NA; size: NA; CDR3: CASSPPQRASTDTQYF; DNA: TGTGCCAGCTCACCACCCCAGCGTGCTAGCACAGATACGCAGTATTTT
J: TRBJ1-6; V: TRBV2; D: TRBD1; size: once; CDR3: CASSEARDRDSSPLHF; DNA: TGTGCCAGCAGTGAAGCCCGGGACAGGGATTCTTCACCCCTCCACTTT
J: TRBJ2-3; V: TRBV29-1; D: NA; size: NA; CDR3: CSVEDRRPTDTQYF; DNA: TGCAGCGTTGAAGATCGTCGGCCGACAGATACGCAGTATTTT
J: TRBJ2-5; V: TRBV10-3; D: TRBD2; size: NA; CDR3: CAISRMIASGETPYF; DNA: TGTGCCATCAGTCGAATGATTGCTAGCGGAGAGACCCCGTACTTC
J: TRBJ2-7; V: TRBV6-6; D: NA; size: few; CDR3: CASRKSPATYEQYF; DNA: TGTGCCAGCAGAAAAAGCCCAGCCACCTACGAGCAGTACTTC
J: TRBJ2-5; V: TRBV5-4; D: TRBD2; size: NA; CDR3: CASSGPTAGAETQYF; DNA: TGTGCCAGCAGCGGCCCCACAGCGGGAGCGGAGACCCAGTACTTC
J: TRBJ2-1; V: TRBV19; D: TRBD1; size: once; CDR3: CASNLGQGNNEQFF; DNA: TGTGCCAGCAACCTGGGACAGGGCAACAATGAGCAGTTCTTC
J: TRBJ2-1; V: TRBV11-1; D: NA; size: few; CDR3: CASSGPSFGRNNEQFF; DNA: TGTGCCAGCTCGGGCCCCTCGTTCGGCAGAAACAATGAGCAGTTCTTC
J: TRBJ1-2; V: TRBV29-1; D: NA; size: NA; CDR3: CSVEIDQWDYGYTF; DNA: TGCAGCGTTGAGATTGACCAATGGGACTATGGCTACACCTTC
J: TRBJ2-7; V: TRBV4-3; D: TRBD1; size: NA; CDR3: CASSQVPGQGEVYF; DNA: TGCGCCAGCAGCCAAGTACCGGGACAGGGCGAGGTGTACTTC
J: TRBJ1-2; V: TRBV29-1; D: NA; size: NA; CDR3: CSARQSYNYGYTF; DNA: TGCAGCGCTCGACAGAGCTACAACTATGGCTACACCTTC
J: TRBJ2-1; V: TRBV19; D: NA; size: NA; CDR3: CASSIGVRNEQFF; DNA: TGTGCCAGTAGTATAGGGGTTCGGAATGAGCAGTTCTTC
J: TRBJ2-1; V: TRBV29-1; D: NA; size: once; CDR3: CSGGGGHYNEQFF; DNA: TGCAGCGGGGGCGGGGGCCACTACAATGAGCAGTTCTTC
J: TRBJ2-4; V: TRBV14; D: NA; size: NA; CDR3: CASSQRGTGKNIQYF; DNA: TGTGCCAGCTCTCAGCGGGGGACAGGGAAAAACATTCAGTACTTC
J: TRBJ1-2; V: TRBV6-1; D: NA; size: few; CDR3: CASSEYRTVNYGYTF; DNA: TGTGCCAGCAGTGAATATAGGACAGTAAACTATGGCTACACCTTC
J: TRBJ2-7; V: TRBV7-3; D: TRBD2; size: NA; CDR3: CASSVRGQPAGVASEQYF; DNA: TGTGCCAGCAGCGTCCGCGGCCAGCCAGCGGGGGTTGCCTCCGAGCAGTACTTC